Presented here are 5 T cell receptor beta chains from one specimen sequenced in a study of molecular identifiers for immune sequencing clone quantification. One entry per CDR3 protein results from TCRdb running MiXCR on the PCR reads. The sample shows about 640,000 distinct CDR3 sequences, just under 20% of them seen only once. Material: naive CD8+ T cells from blood, with Jurkat cell RNA spiked in. Subset here: FACS-sorted CD8+CD4-CCR7+CD45RA+ naive T cells. These receptor sequences come from a human donor in good health. Some libraries in this study had Jurkat cell RNA spiked in.

The chain carries TRBV6-2 or TRBV6-3 and TRBJ2-3; D is unresolved. The CDR3 runs 17 residues. V lost 5 bases and J 5 bases, leaving 23 bases between the germline ends. Germline CDR1 is MNHEY and CDR2 is SVGEGT. DNA of the CDR3: TGTGCCAGCAGTCCCCTGTCTGTGACTTCCACCCAAGATACGCAGTATTTT. It specifies CASSPLSVTSTQDTQYF.

At least ten counts were recorded for this clonotype. V usage is TRBV11-2 and J usage is TRBJ2-3; 7 bases agree with TRBD2. With V trimmed by 3 bases and J by 0 bases, 9 bases remained unmatched. The germline V gene encodes CDR1 SGHAT and CDR2 FQNNGV. The CDR3 extends over 17 amino acids. The CDR3 nucleotides are TGTGCCAGCAGCTTCGGCCGGGGGGAAATAAGCACAGATACGCAGTATTTT. Translated: CASSFGRGEISTDTQYF.

This clonotype was counted ten times or more. This rearrangement joins TRBV28 to TRBJ2-7; 7 nucleotides align to TRBD1. The germline gives CDR1 MDHEN, CDR2 SYDVKM. The CDR3 spans 14 residues. J gave up 5 bases and V 5 bases, and 9 bases lay outside the gene matches. The CDR3 bases are TGTGCCAGCAGTAACCTGGGACAGATCCACGAGCAGTACTTC. Translation: CASSNLGQIHEQYF.

There are many counts of this clonotype. This rearrangement joins TRBV20-1 to TRBJ2-7; 8 nucleotides agree with TRBD2. The CDR3 runs to 13 residues. Germline V lookup: CDR1 DFQATT, CDR2 SNEGSKA (reference sequence). J gave up 6 bases and V 0 bases, and 4 bases lay outside the gene matches. This CDR3 is CSAREAGDREQYF. CDR3 nucleotides: TGCAGTGCTAGAGAAGCGGGAGATCGCGAGCAGTACTTC.

This clonotype was seen more than once but under ten times. V is TRBV4-3 and J is TRBJ2-2; D possibly uses TRBD1 or TRBD2 (6 bases each). The CDR3 totals 17 residues. Trimming cost V 0 bases and J 5 bases, with 16 bases left between them. Germline assignment: CDR1 LGHNA and CDR2 YSLEER. CDR3 region: CASSQDRSGGRTGELFF. CDR3 nucleotides: TGCGCCAGCAGCCAAGATCGGAGTGGGGGGCGAACCGGGGAGCTGTTTTTT.